This TCR beta chain was documented in a study of CD8+CD57+ T cells in acquired aplastic anemia. It was patients with CD8+CD57+ cell expansion by flow cytometry who were chosen for sequencing. Notes on this clonotype: Its cognate antigen is unknown.

Study-wide results and limits: Significance was not reached for CD8+ Simpson's diversity between patients and controls.

Researchers used genomic DNA as the template to profile TCR beta VDJ and CDR3. A single record per CDR3 protein comes from TCRdb applying MiXCR to the reads. The sample holds about 200,000 distinct CDR3 sequences, under 55% seen once. The sample consisted of sorted CD4+, CD8+, or CD8+CD57+ T cells (not recorded which) from PBMCs. This sequence was found in a human donor with aplastic anemia.

CDR3 sequence (DNA): TGCGCCAGCAGCTGGGGGACAGGGGGAGATACGCAGTTCTTC. It encodes CASSWGTGGDTQFF. V usage is TRBV5-1 and J usage is TRBJ2-1; 11 nucleotides align to TRBD1. CDR1 SGHRS and CDR2 YFSETQ come from the germline V gene. This CDR3 has 14 residues. Trimming at V came to 3 bases and at J to 12 bases, leaving 8 bases not matched to a gene.